This TCR beta chain was identified in a study of T cell responses to AZD1222 COVID-19 vaccine. Germline V gene lookup returns CDR1 LGHDT and CDR2 YNNKEL (reference sequence). Trimming shortened V by 5 bases and J by 5 bases, and 16 bases separated the two germline ends. The CDR3 totals 14 residues. The protocol was immunoSEQ multiplex PCR, while the TCRdb copy is restricted to in-frame clones and leaves out a portion. The table records 150,000 to 180,000 clones, more than 85% of them present only once. The clonotype comes from an adult who had recovered from COVID-19. The V and J genes are TRBV3-1 (or the pseudogene TRBV3-2) and TRBJ2-7; no clear D gene. The specimen comprised peripheral blood, sampled after recovery from COVID-19. In DNA, the CDR3 is TGTGCCAGCAGCACCAGGACGGCGTGGGACGAGCAGTACTTC. This translates into CASSTRTAWDEQYF.